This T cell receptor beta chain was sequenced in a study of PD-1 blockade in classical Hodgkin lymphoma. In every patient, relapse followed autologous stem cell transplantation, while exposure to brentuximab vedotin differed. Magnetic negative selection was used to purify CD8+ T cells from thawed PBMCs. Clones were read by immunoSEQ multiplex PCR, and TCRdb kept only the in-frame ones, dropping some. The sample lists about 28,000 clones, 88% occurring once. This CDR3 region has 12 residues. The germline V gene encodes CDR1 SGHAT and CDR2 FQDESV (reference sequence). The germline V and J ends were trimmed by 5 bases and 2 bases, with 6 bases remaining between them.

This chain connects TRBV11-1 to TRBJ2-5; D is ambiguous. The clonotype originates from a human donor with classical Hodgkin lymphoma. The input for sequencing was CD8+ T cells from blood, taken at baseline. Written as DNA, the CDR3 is TGTGCCAGCAGCACATTTCAAGAGACCCAGTACTTC. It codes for CASSTFQETQYF.